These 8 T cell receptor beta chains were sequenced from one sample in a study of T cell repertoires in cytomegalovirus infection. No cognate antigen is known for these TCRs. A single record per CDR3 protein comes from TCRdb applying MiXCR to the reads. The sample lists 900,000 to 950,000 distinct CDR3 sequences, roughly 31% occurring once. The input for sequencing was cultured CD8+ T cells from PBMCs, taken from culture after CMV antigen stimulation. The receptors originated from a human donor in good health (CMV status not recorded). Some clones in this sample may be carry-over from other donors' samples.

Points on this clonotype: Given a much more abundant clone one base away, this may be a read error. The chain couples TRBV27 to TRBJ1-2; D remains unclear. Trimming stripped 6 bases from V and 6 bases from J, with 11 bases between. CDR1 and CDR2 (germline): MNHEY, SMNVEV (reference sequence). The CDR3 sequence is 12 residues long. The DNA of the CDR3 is TGTGCCAGCAGCCGCGGGGTGGATGGCTACACCTTC. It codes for CASSRGVDGYTF.

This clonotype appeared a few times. CDR3 DNA sequence: TGTGCCAGCAGGGACAGGGGGTATGACTATGGCTACACCTTC. It encodes CASRDRGYDYGYTF. The chain links TRBV2 to TRBJ1-2; 10 bases map to TRBD1. The CDR3 has 14 residues. The junction had 4 bases not matched to a gene; V was cut back by 6 bases and J by 3 bases. Germline CDR1 and CDR2: SNHLY and FYNNEI.

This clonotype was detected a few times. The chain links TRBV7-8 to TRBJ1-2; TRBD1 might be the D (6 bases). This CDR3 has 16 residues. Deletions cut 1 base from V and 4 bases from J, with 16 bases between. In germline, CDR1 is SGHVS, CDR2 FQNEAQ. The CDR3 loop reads CASSLEPTGQVYGYTF. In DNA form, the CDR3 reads TGTGCCAGCAGCTTAGAGCCGACGGGACAAGTCTATGGCTACACCTTC.

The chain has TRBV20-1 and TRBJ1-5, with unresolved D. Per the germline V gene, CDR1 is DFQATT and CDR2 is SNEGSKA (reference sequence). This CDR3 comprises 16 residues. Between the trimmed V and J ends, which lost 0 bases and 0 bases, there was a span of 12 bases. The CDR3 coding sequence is TGCAGTGCTAGAGATCGGAGGGCGTATAGCAATCAGCCCCAGCATTTT. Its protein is CSARDRRAYSNQPQHF.

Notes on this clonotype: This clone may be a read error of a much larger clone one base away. The CDR3 DNA sequence: TGTGCCAGCAGTCGGGGTACTCAAGCTTTCTTT. It translates to CASSRGTQAFF. This chain connects TRBV12-3 or TRBV12-4 to TRBJ1-1; D remains ambiguous. The CDR3 contains 11 residues. V lost 5 bases to trimming and J lost 9 bases, with 10 bases between them.

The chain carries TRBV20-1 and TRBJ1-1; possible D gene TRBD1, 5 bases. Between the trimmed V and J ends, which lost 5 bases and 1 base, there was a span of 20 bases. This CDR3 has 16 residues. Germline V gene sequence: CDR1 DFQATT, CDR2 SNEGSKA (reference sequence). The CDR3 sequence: CSARSPGRYENTEAFF. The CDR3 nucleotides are TGCAGTGCTCGCTCTCCGGGACGTTACGAGAACACTGAAGCTTTCTTT.

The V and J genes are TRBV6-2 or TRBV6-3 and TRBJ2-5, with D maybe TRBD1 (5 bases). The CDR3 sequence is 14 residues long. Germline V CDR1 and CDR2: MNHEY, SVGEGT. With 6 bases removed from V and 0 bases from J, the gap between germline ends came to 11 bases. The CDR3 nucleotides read TGTGCCAGCAGACCGACAGACAACCAAGAGACCCAGTACTTC. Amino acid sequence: CASRPTDNQETQYF.

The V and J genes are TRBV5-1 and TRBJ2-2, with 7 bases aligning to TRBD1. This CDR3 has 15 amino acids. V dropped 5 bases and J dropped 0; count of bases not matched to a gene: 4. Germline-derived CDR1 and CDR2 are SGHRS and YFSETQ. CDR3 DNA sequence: TGCGCCAGCAGAGGGGACAGAGCGAACACCGGGGAGCTGTTTTTT. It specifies CASRGDRANTGELFF.